A single sample gave rise to the 3 T cell receptor beta chains below, sequenced in a study of blood T cell repertoires in COVID-19. TCRdb's copy holds only in-frame clones and misses some; the assay was immunoSEQ multiplex PCR. This table has 250,000 to 300,000 clones, around 89% appearing once. The material sequenced was peripheral blood. The receptors shown here come from a woman younger than 45 who had recovered from COVID-19.

The chain combines TRBV10-3 with TRBJ2-3, with D tentatively TRBD2 (6 bases). Germline assignment: CDR1 ENHRY and CDR2 SYGVKD. Trimming stripped 0 bases from V and 2 bases from J, with 12 bases between. This CDR3 contains 16 residues. CDR3 sequence reads: CAISESTRPHTDTQYF. DNA of the CDR3: TGTGCCATCAGTGAGTCGACTAGGCCCCACACAGATACGCAGTATTTT.

The chain joins TRBV7-7 to TRBJ2-7; 7 bases are shared with TRBD1. The CDR3 spans 21 residues. Germline V lookup: CDR1 SSHAT, CDR2 FNYEAQ (reference sequence). The J segment lost 0 bases and the V segment lost 2 bases, leaving 22 bases of the junction unmatched. CDR3: CASSLIRHANRDRNVSYEQYF. The CDR3 DNA is TGTGCCAGCAGCTTAATCCGTCACGCGAACAGGGACAGAAACGTCTCCTACGAGCAGTACTTC.

The V and J genes are TRBV5-1 and TRBJ2-7; possible D gene TRBD1, 6 bases. V shed 0 bases and J shed 0 bases, with 13 bases lying between them. The CDR3 runs 16 residues. The V gene's germline CDR1 is SGHRS and CDR2 YFSETQ. The CDR3 nucleotides read TGCGCCAGCAGCTTGGGAGGGACACTTCACTCCTACGAGCAGTACTTC. Translated, it gives CASSLGGTLHSYEQYF. Full variable domain (remainder filled in from reference TRBV5-1 and TRBJ2-7): KAGVTQTPRYLIKTRGQQVTLSCSPISGHRSVSWYQQTPGQGLQFLFEYFSETQRNKGNFPGRFSGRQFSNSRSEMNVSTLELGDSALYLCASSLGGTLHSYEQYFGPGTRLTVT.